Described below is a single TCR beta chain sequence and its context. The sample belongs to a study of blood T cell repertoires in COVID-19. Germline assignment: CDR1 LGHNA and CDR2 YNFKEQ. Trimming took 4 bases from V and 1 from J, leaving 9 bases between them. This CDR3 has 14 residues. Per the study methods: Quantification of nucleated cells was approximated via reference gene primer amplification. The repertoire was sequenced with immunoSEQ multiplex PCR; TCRdb's copy has only in-frame clones and lacks some. V, J and clone size derive from that table, while D and trimming were established from the DNA sequence. The repertoire holds roughly 160,000 clones, with around 82% as singletons.

The sequenced sample was peripheral blood. The chain recombines TRBV4-2 with TRBJ2-3; D perhaps matches TRBD2 (6 bases). This clonotype was obtained from a woman between 65 and 79 years old who had recovered from COVID-19. In nucleotides, the CDR3 is TGTGCCAGCAGCCCCGGGAGCCGCACAGATACGCAGTATTTT. Translating it yields CASSPGSRTDTQYF.